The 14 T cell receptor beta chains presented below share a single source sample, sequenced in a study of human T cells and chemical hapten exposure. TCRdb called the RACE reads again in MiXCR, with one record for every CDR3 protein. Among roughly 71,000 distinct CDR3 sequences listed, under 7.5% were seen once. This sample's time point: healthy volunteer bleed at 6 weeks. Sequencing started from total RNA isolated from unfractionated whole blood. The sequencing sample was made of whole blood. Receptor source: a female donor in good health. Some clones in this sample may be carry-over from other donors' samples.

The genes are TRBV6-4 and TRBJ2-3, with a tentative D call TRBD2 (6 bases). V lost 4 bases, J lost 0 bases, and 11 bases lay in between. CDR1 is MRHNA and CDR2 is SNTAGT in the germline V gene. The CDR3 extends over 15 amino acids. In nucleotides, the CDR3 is TGTGCCAGCAGTGCCGGCGGGATTAGCACAGATACGCAGTATTTT. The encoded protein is CASSAGGISTDTQYF.

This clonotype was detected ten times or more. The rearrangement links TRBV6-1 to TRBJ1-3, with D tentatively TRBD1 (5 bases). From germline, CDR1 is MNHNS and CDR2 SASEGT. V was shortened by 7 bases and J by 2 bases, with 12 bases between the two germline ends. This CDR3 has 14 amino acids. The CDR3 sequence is CASTAGTAGNTIYF. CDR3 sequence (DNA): TGTGCCAGCACCGCCGGGACGGCTGGAAACACCATATATTTT.

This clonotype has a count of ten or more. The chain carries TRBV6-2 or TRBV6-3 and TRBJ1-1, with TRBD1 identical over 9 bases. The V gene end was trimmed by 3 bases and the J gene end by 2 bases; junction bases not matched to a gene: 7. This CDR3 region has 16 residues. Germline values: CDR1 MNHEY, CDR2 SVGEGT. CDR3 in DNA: TGTGCCAGCAGTTATTCGGGGACAGGGCTCAACACTGAAGCTTTCTTT. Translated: CASSYSGTGLNTEAFF.

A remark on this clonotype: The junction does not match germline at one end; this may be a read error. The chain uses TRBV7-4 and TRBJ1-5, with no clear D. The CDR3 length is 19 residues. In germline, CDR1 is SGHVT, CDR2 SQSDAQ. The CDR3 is CASSVVNLGGGDSNQPQNF. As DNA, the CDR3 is TGTGCCAGCAGCGTGGTTAATTTGGGAGGCGGGGATAGCAATCAGCCCCAGAATTTT.

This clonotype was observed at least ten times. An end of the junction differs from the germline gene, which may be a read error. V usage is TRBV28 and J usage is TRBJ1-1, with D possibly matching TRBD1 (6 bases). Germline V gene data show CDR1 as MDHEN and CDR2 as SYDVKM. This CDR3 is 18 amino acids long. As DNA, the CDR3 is TGTGCCAGCACCCTCAGTCCGGGGGCGCGAGGTCCAGAAGCGTTTCCGGGCTTT. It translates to CASTLSPGARGPEAFPGF.

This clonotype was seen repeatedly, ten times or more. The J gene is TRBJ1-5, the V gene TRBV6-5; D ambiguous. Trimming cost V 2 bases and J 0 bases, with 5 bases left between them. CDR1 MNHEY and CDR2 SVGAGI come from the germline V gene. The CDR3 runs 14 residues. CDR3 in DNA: TGTGCCAGCAGTTACGGGTATAGCAATCAGCCCCAGCATTTT. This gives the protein CASSYGYSNQPQHF.

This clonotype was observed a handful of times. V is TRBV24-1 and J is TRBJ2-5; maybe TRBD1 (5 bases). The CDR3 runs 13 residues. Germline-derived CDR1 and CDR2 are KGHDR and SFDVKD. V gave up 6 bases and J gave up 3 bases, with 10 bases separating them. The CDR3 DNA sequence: TGTGCCACCAGTAATCAGGGCGAAGAGACCCAGTACTTC. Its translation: CATSNQGEETQYF.

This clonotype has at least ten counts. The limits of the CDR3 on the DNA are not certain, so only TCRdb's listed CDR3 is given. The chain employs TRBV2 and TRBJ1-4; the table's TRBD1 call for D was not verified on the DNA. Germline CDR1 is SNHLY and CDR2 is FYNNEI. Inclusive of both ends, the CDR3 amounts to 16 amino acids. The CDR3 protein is CASSEGGQQLMKNCFF.

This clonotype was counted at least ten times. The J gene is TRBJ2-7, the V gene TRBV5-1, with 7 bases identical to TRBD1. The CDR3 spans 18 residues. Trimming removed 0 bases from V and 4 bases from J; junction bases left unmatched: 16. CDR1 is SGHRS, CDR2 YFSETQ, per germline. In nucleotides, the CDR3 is TGCGCCAGCAGCTTGGTTCGACCGACCGGGACAGAGAAGTACGAGCAGTACTTC. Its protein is CASSLVRPTGTEKYEQYF. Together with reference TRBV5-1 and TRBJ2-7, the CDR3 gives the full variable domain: KAGVTQTPRYLIKTRGQQVTLSCSPISGHRSVSWYQQTPGQGLQFLFEYFSETQRNKGNFPGRFSGRQFSNSRSEMNVSTLELGDSALYLCASSLVRPTGTEKYEQYFGPGTRLTVT.

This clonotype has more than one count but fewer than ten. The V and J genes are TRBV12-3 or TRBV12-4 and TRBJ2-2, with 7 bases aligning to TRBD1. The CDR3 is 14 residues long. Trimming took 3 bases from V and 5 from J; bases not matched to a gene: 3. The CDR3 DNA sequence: TGTGCCAGCAGTTTCCTACAGGGGACCGGGGAGCTGTTTTTT. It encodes CASSFLQGTGELFF.

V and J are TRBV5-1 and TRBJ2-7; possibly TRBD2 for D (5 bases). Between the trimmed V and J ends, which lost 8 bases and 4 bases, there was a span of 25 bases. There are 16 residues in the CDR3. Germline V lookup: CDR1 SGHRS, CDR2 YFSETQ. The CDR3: CASNPGTYQRAYEQYF. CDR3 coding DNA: TGCGCCAGTAACCCTGGCACATACCAGAGGGCTTACGAGCAGTACTTC.

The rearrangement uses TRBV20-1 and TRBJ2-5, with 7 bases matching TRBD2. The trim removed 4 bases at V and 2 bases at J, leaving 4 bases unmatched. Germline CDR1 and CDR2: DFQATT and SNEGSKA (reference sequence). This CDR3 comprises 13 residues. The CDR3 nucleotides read TGCAGTGCTAAGCGGGGCCTACAAGAGACCCAGTACTTC. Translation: CSAKRGLQETQYF.

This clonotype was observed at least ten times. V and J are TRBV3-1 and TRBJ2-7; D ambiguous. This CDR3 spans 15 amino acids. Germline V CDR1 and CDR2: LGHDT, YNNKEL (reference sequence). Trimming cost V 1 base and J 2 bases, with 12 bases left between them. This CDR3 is CASSQGQVGAYEQYF. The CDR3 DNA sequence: TGTGCCAGCAGCCAAGGGCAGGTGGGCGCCTACGAGCAGTACTTC.

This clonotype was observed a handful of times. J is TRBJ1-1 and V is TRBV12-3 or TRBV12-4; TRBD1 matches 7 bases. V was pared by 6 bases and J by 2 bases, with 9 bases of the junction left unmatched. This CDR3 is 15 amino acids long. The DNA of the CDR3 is TGTGCCAGCAGGATACAGGGGTTAGTTAACACTGAAGCTTTCTTT. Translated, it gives CASRIQGLVNTEAFF.